This T cell receptor beta chain is drawn from a study of breast tumors, draining lymph nodes, adjacent tissues. MiXCR, run by TCRdb on the multiplex PCR reads, gives a single entry per CDR3 protein. This sample yields around 250,000 distinct CDR3 sequences, of which under 35% are seen a single time; 3.6% belongs to the top ten. Trimming took off 1 base at V and 6 bases at J, with 9 bases between the two ends. This CDR3 comprises 14 residues. CDR1 and CDR2 from the germline V gene are SGHVS and FQNEAQ. Samples came from axillary lymph nodes draining the breast cancer. This clonotype was observed many times.

Specimen: axillary lymph node tissue. This clonotype was obtained from a female donor with breast cancer. Some clones in this sample may be carry-over from other donors' samples. The chain employs TRBV7-8 and TRBJ2-2; D is perhaps TRBD2 (6 bases). CDR3 in DNA: TGTGCCAGCAGCTTAGTTCCGGGGGCCGGGGAGCTGTTTTTT. Translating gives CASSLVPGAGELFF.